One and the same sample provided the 12 T cell receptor beta chains below, sequenced in a study of shared clonotypes between healthy human individuals. TCRdb keeps only in-frame clones here, not all; method: immunoSEQ multiplex PCR. Among about 490,000 clones listed, less than 80% were seen once. What was sequenced was PBMCs. Receptors originate from a woman between 40 and 50 years old in good health. Some clones in this sample may be carry-over from other donors' samples.

This chain joins TRBV27 and TRBJ2-1; D ambiguous. V dropped 3 bases and J dropped 4 bases, with 7 bases sitting between them. The germline V gene encodes CDR1 MNHEY and CDR2 SMNVEV (reference sequence). The CDR3 runs to 13 residues. CDR3 DNA: TGTGCCAGCAGTTTGACGAGGTACAATGAGCAGTTCTTC. As protein: CASSLTRYNEQFF.

In DNA, the CDR3 is TGTGCCAGCAGCTTAGTGGAAATGGCGGGAGGGACCTACAATGAGCAGTTCTTC. It encodes CASSLVEMAGGTYNEQFF. V and J are TRBV7-2 and TRBJ2-1; 9 nucleotides line up with TRBD2. From germline, CDR1 is SGHTA and CDR2 FQGNSA. This CDR3 is 18 amino acids long. V gave up 1 base and J gave up 2 bases; unmatched junction bases: 9.

J is TRBJ2-1 and V is TRBV18; D is undetermined. Between the trimmed V and J ends, which lost 3 bases and 5 bases, there was a span of 5 bases. CDR1 is KGHSH and CDR2 is LQKENI in the germline V gene. The CDR3 sequence is 12 residues long. The CDR3 region has the DNA TGTGCCAGCTCACCCACCGACAATGAGCAGTTCTTC. This translates into CASSPTDNEQFF.

This chain links TRBV30 with TRBJ1-6, with D perhaps matching TRBD1 (6 bases). CDR3 length: 13 amino acids. The V end lost 4 bases, the J end lost 7 bases, and 11 bases lay between the germline ends. Germline values: CDR1 GTSNPN, CDR2 SVGIG (reference sequence). DNA for the CDR3: TGTGCCTGGACAGGGGAGGGGAATTCACCCCTCCACTTT. Translated: CAWTGEGNSPLHF.

This clone has more than one count but fewer than ten. The V and J genes are TRBV30 and TRBJ2-3; 9 nucleotides agree with TRBD2. V lost 0 bases and J lost 8; bases outside the gene matches: 9. CDR1 is GTSNPN, CDR2 SVGIG, per germline (reference sequence). This CDR3 is 15 amino acids long. The CDR3 coding sequence is TGTGCCTGGAGTGTACTGGGAGCGGGGGGCGCTACGCAGTATTTT. Amino acid sequence: CAWSVLGAGGATQYF.

The chain has TRBV5-1 and TRBJ2-1, with 9 bases fitting TRBD2. After removal of 1 base from V and 7 bases from J, the junction contained 6 bases not matched to a gene. Germline CDR1 is SGHRS and CDR2 is YFSETQ. This CDR3 has 15 residues. The CDR3 DNA reads TGCGCCAGCAGCTTGAGTAGCGGGAGTGGTAATGAGCAGTTCTTC. Translated: CASSLSSGSGNEQFF.

This clone was picked up a small number of times. This chain links TRBV28 with TRBJ2-1; 14 bases align to TRBD2. Looked up from germline, CDR1 is MDHEN and CDR2 is SYDVKM. Losses at the gene ends were 7 bases for V and 0 bases for J; bases not matched to a gene: 2. The CDR3 covers 16 residues. The CDR3 sequence: CASTGTSGSSYNEQFF. The DNA of the CDR3 is TGTGCCAGCACCGGGACTAGCGGGAGCTCCTACAATGAGCAGTTCTTC.

With respect to this clone: The same CDR3 can be traced to other DNA sequences in this sample. V gene TRBV5-1 combines with J gene TRBJ2-2, with D possibly TRBD2 on 6 matching bases. The CDR3 runs to 15 residues. Germline V CDR1 and CDR2: SGHRS, YFSETQ. V shed 0 bases and J shed 0 bases, with 6 bases lying between them. The CDR3 spells CASSLGGANTGELFF. The CDR3 coding sequence is TGCGCCAGCAGCTTGGGCGGGGCGAACACCGGGGAGCTGTTTTTT.

The rearrangement uses TRBV5-1 and TRBJ2-5; 8 positions agree with TRBD2. CDR1 and CDR2 (germline): SGHRS, YFSETQ. The CDR3 length is 16 residues. Trimming removed 0 bases from V and 5 bases from J; junction bases left unmatched: 9. CDR3 sequence: CASSLVTGGPGETQYF. The CDR3 DNA sequence: TGCGCCAGCAGCTTGGTGACGGGAGGGCCCGGGGAGACCCAGTACTTC. Full variable domain (missing parts from reference TRBV5-1 and TRBJ2-5): KAGVTQTPRYLIKTRGQQVTLSCSPISGHRSVSWYQQTPGQGLQFLFEYFSETQRNKGNFPGRFSGRQFSNSRSEMNVSTLELGDSALYLCASSLVTGGPGETQYFGPGTRLLVL.

The J gene is TRBJ2-7, the V gene TRBV5-1; 7 bases align to TRBD1. V gave up 3 bases and J gave up 0 bases; unmatched junction bases: 6. The CDR3 is 15 amino acids. CDR1 SGHRS and CDR2 YFSETQ come from the germline V gene. CDR3 sequence: CASSSWDRNSYEQYF. The CDR3 coding sequence is TGCGCCAGCAGCTCGTGGGACAGAAACTCCTACGAGCAGTACTTC.

A note on this clone: Sequence at one end of the junction differs from germline and may be a read error. The rearrangement links TRBV7-2 to TRBJ2-5, with D unresolved. The J call is uncertain, as TRBJ2-7 better fits the DNA end. Germline CDR1 is SGHTA and CDR2 is FQGNSA. The CDR3 contains 14 residues. The CDR3, as DNA: TGCGCCAGCACCTTAGATAGCTCCTCCTACGAGCAGTACTTC. It translates to CASTLDSSSYEQYF.

Points on this clone: This may be a read error: a much more frequent sequence differs by one nucleotide. The CDR3 DNA sequence: TGCGCCAGCTGGGCGACACAGAGCACCGGGGAGCTGTTTTTT. Translating gives CASWATQSTGELFF. This chain links TRBV5-1 with TRBJ2-2, with D uncertain. Trimming cost V 7 bases and J 4 bases, with 14 bases left between them. The CDR3 is made up of 14 amino acids. Germline V gives CDR1 SGHRS, CDR2 YFSETQ.